This T cell receptor beta chain is from a study of shared clonotypes between healthy human individuals. Study-wide background: Donor composition was a couple of women and a few men, aged 18 to 49. Donors had three CD4 naive, three CD4 memory, two CD8 naive and one CD8 memory plate apiece. Whole-study findings and limits: The genetic and exposure-history diversity represented was limited by few donors. Inspection by rarefaction showed sorted-subset sequencing to be incomplete despite large depth.

Turning to this clone: Its antigen is currently unknown.

J gave up 4 bases and V 7 bases, and 4 bases lay outside the gene matches. The germline CDR1 and CDR2 sequences are SGHVT and SQSDAQ. CDR3 length: 13 amino acids. Data came from immunoSEQ multiplex PCR; TCRdb stores just in-frame clones and leaves some out. The profile shows around 99,000 clones, 68% of them singletons. The receptor was isolated from a man between 25 and 39 years old in good health. Source material: memory CD8+ T cells sorted from blood. Subset here: CD45RO+ cells pooled with CCR7-negative TemRA cells. The chain carries TRBV7-4 and TRBJ2-1; 7 positions agree with TRBD1. CDR3 residues: CASTEGQYNEQFF. The CDR3 nucleotides are TGTGCCAGCACCGAGGGACAGTACAATGAGCAGTTCTTC.